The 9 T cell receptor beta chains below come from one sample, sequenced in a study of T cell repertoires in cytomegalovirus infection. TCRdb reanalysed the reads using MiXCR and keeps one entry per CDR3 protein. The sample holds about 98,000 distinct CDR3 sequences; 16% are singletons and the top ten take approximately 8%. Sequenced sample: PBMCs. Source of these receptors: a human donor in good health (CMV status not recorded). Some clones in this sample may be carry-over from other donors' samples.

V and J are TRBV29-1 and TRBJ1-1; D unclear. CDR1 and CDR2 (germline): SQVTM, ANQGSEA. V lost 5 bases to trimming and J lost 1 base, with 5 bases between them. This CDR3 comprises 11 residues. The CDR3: CSVLPNTEAFF. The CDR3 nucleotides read TGCAGCGTTCTTCCGAACACTGAAGCTTTCTTT.

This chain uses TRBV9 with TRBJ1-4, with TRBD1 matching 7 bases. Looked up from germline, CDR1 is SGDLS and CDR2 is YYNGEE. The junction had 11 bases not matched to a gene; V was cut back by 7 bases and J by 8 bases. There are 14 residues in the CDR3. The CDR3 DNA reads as TGTGCCAGCGGAGTTGGGCAGGGGGGCGAAAAACTGTTTTTT. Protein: CASGVGQGGEKLFF.

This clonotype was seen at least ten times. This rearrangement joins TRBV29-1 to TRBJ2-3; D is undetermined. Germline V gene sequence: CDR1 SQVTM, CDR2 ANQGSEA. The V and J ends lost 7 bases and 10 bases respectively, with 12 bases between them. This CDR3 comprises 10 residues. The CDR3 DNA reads TGCAGCGCTCGGGTTTCAGCGCAGTATTTT. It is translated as CSARVSAQYF.

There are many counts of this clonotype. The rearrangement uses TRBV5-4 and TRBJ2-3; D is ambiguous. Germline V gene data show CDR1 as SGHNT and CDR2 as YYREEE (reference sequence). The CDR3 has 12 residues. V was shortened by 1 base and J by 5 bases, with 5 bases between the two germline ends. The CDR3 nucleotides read TGTGCCAGCAGCTTGCCGTTAGATACGCAGTATTTT. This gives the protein CASSLPLDTQYF.

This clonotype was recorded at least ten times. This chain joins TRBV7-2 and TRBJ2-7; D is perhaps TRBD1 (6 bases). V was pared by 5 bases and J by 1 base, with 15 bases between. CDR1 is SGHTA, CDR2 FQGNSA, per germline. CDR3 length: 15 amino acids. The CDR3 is CASSLGQKESYEQYF. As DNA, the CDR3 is TGTGCCAGCAGCCTGGGACAAAAAGAATCCTACGAGCAGTACTTC.

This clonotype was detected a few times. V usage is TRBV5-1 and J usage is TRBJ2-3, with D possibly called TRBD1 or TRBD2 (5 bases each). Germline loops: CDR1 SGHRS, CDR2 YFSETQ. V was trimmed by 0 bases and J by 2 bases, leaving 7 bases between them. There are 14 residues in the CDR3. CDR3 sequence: CASSLVGTTDTQYF. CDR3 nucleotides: TGCGCCAGCAGCTTGGTCGGGACCACAGATACGCAGTATTTT.

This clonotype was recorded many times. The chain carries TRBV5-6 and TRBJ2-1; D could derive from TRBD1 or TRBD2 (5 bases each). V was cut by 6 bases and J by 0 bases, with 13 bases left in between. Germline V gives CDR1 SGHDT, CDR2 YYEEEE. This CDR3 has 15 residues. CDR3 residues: CASNHWGSSYNEQFF. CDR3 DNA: TGTGCCAGCAACCATTGGGGGAGCTCCTACAATGAGCAGTTCTTC.

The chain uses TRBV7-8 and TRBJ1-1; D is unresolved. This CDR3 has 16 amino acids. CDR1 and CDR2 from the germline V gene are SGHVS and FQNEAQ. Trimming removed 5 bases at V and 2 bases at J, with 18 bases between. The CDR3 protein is CASSVGSLAINTEAFF. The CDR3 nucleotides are TGTGCCAGCAGCGTGGGGTCACTTGCTATTAACACTGAAGCTTTCTTT.

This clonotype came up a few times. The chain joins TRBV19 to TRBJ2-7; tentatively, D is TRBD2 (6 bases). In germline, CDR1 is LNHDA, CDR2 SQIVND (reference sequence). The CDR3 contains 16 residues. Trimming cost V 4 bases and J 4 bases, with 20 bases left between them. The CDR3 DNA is TGTGCCAGTAGTAGCAGGGAGGACCCGCACCCGTACGAGCAGTACTTC. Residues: CASSSREDPHPYEQYF.